The 12 T cell receptor beta chains below come from one sample, sequenced in a study of cytomegalovirus exposure and HLA in healthy donors. Primers included in the PCR were 60 Vbeta and 13 Jbeta primers. This table comes from immunoSEQ multiplex PCR, and its TCRdb copy is limited to in-frame clones, with some not included. The sample has 100,000 or so clones, roughly 76% seen once. What was sequenced was PBMCs. These receptors were collected from a man aged 30-40 years in good health and CMV-seropositive.

V usage is TRBV7-2 and J usage is TRBJ1-3, with D possibly matching TRBD1 (6 bases). The germline V gene encodes CDR1 SGHTA and CDR2 FQGNSA. This CDR3 region has 14 residues. V lost 4 bases, J lost 4 bases, and 11 bases lay in between. CDR3 in amino acids: CASSSWTAGNTIYF. DNA for the CDR3: TGTGCCAGCAGCTCCTGGACAGCGGGAAACACCATATATTTT.

CDR3 residues: CASSPGTSGRDTQYF. In DNA, the CDR3 is TGTGCCAGCTCACCAGGGACTAGCGGGCGAGATACGCAGTATTTT. The J gene is TRBJ2-3, the V gene TRBV18, with 12 bases lining up with TRBD2. The germline CDR1 and CDR2 sequences are KGHSH and LQKENI. J lost 5 bases, V lost 2 bases, and 2 bases had no gene match. The CDR3 is 15 residues long.

The chain couples TRBV5-1 to TRBJ1-4; TRBD1 might be the D (6 bases). V lost 4 bases, J lost 0 bases, and 13 bases lay in between. The CDR3 has 16 residues. Germline CDR1 and CDR2: SGHRS and YFSETQ. CDR3 sequence (DNA): TGCGCCAGCAGCCAAGGACAGAGTGCAACTAATGAAAAACTGTTTTTT. Translated, it gives CASSQGQSATNEKLFF.

The genes are TRBV7-7 and TRBJ1-5; possible D gene TRBD1, 5 bases. CDR3 size: 16 residues. Germline CDR1 reads SSHAT; CDR2 reads FNYEAQ (reference sequence). CDR3 sequence (DNA): TGTGCTAGGGGAACCTGGGCCAGGGCTAGCAATCAGCCCCAGCATTTT. Its protein product is CARGTWARASNQPQHF.

The chain links TRBV5-1 to TRBJ2-1; 7 bases are shared with TRBD2. Germline CDR1 is SGHRS and CDR2 is YFSETQ. This CDR3 spans 15 amino acids. Trimming cost V 4 bases and J 10 bases; bases outside gene matches: 14. The CDR3 here is CASSDAGSGGGEQFF. Written as DNA, the CDR3 is TGCGCCAGCAGCGACGCGGGGTCGGGGGGAGGGGAGCAGTTCTTC.

The gene calls are TRBV10-3 and TRBJ1-1; TRBD1 matches 7 bases. The CDR3 loop spans 16 amino acids. The trim removed 8 bases at V and 3 bases at J, leaving 15 bases unmatched. Germline CDR1 is ENHRY and CDR2 is SYGVKD. The DNA of the CDR3 is TGTGCCATCGGCGACGGACAGGCCGAGAGGTACACTGAAGCTTTCTTT. Protein product: CAIGDGQAERYTEAFF.

This chain uses TRBV18 with TRBJ1-1, with 9 bases matching TRBD1. V trimming: 4 bases; J trimming: 0 bases; junction bases outside the gene matches: 9. The germline gives CDR1 KGHSH, CDR2 LQKENI. The CDR3 is made up of 17 amino acids. This CDR3 is CASSHDGQGQLNTEAFF. The CDR3 DNA is TGTGCCAGCTCACACGACGGACAGGGGCAGCTGAACACTGAAGCTTTCTTT.

The rearrangement links TRBV30 to TRBJ2-4; 7 nucleotides line up with TRBD2. This CDR3 region has 15 residues. V trimming: 3 bases; J trimming: 0 bases; junction bases outside the gene matches: 5. The germline gives CDR1 GTSNPN, CDR2 SVGIG (reference sequence). The CDR3 reads CAWRPSGVAKNIQYF. For the CDR3, the DNA is TGTGCCTGGAGACCTAGCGGAGTAGCCAAAAACATTCAGTACTTC. Full variable domain (outside the CDR3, taken from reference TRBV30 and TRBJ2-4): SQTIHQWPATLVQPVGSPLSLECTVEGTSNPNLYWYRQAAGRGLQLLFYSVGIGQISSEVPQNLSASRPQDRQFILSSKKLLLSDSGFYLCAWRPSGVAKNIQYFGAGTRLSVL.

The chain employs TRBV6-4 and TRBJ1-1; maybe TRBD1 (5 bases). V was clipped by 6 bases and J by 0 bases, with 14 bases between them. The CDR3 runs 15 residues. Germline V gene data show CDR1 as MRHNA and CDR2 as SNTAGT. This CDR3 is CASRTRGYMNTEAFF. The CDR3 DNA sequence: TGTGCCAGCAGAACCCGGGGGTACATGAACACTGAAGCTTTCTTT.

The CDR3 DNA sequence: TGCGCCAGCAGCGCCCAGGGAGGGGGTCCCACTGAAGCTTTCTTT. Its translation is CASSAQGGGPTEAFF. V gene TRBV5-1 combines with J gene TRBJ1-1; a weak D match, TRBD1 (6 bases). Deletions cut 4 bases from V and 4 bases from J, with 17 bases between. Germline V CDR1 and CDR2: SGHRS, YFSETQ. The length of the CDR3 is 15 residues.

The genes are TRBV6-1 and TRBJ1-2; 7 bases line up with TRBD1. The CDR3 is made up of 13 amino acids. The V and J ends lost 2 bases and 7 bases, in that order; junction bases with no gene match: 4. The germline gives CDR1 MNHNS, CDR2 SASEGT. This CDR3 reads CASSEHRGSGYTF. CDR3 DNA sequence: TGTGCCAGCAGTGAACACAGGGGAAGTGGCTACACCTTC.

The gene calls are TRBV5-4 and TRBJ2-7; 10 positions match TRBD1. Germline lookup yields CDR1 SGHNT and CDR2 YYREEE (reference sequence). Trimming removed 3 bases from V and 6 bases from J; junction bases left unmatched: 6. The CDR3 is 14 residues long. The CDR3 DNA is TGTGCCAGCAGCTGGCCGACAGGGGGCGGCGAGCAGTACTTC. This encodes CASSWPTGGGEQYF.